Here is one T cell receptor beta chain with its context. The data stem from a study of blood T cells in healthy people across ages. A J-beta primer mix and a sample-barcoded 5' primer were used in a second PCR of about 7 to 12 cycles. TCRdb used MiXCR to reprocess the 5' RACE reads, holding one entry per CDR3 protein. The table includes about 700,000 distinct CDR3 sequences, about 30% detected once. The clonotype comes from a woman at least 80 years old in good health. Material for sequencing was blood.

The CDR3 loop is CSASQGAQGDTQYF. For the CDR3, the DNA is TGCAGTGCTAGTCAGGGGGCGCAGGGAGATACGCAGTATTTT. V is TRBV20-1 and J is TRBJ2-3; TRBD1 matches 8 bases. Unmatched junction bases numbered 7, after V lost 3 bases and J lost 5 bases. There are 14 residues in the CDR3. Germline assignment: CDR1 DFQATT and CDR2 SNEGSKA (reference sequence).